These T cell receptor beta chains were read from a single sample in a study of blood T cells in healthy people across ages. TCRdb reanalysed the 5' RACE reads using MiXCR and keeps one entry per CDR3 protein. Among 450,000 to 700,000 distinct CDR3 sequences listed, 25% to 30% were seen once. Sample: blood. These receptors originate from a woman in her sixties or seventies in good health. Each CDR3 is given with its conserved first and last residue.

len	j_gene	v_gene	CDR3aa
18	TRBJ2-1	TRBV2	CASKFLSGGPTNYNEQFF
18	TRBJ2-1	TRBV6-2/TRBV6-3	CASSKPGLAARSYNEQFF
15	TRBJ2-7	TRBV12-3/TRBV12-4	CASSWGQGATFEQYF
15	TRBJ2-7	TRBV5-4	CASSRRGDGSYEQYF
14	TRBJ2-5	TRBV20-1	CSARSQTLQETQYF
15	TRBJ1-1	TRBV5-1	CASSLMGAQNTEAFF
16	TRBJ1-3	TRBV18	CASSTGTGRTGNTIYF
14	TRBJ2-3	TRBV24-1	CATSAPGGSDTQYF
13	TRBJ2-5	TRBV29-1	CSASGGRKETQYF
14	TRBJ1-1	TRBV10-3	CATGSGTKNTEAFF
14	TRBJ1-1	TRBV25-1	CASSAPVLDTEAFF
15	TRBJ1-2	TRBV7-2	CASSPRGNVLYGYTF
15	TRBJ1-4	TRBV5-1	CASSLAGTTNEKLFF
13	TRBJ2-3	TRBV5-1	CASSSEIADTQYF